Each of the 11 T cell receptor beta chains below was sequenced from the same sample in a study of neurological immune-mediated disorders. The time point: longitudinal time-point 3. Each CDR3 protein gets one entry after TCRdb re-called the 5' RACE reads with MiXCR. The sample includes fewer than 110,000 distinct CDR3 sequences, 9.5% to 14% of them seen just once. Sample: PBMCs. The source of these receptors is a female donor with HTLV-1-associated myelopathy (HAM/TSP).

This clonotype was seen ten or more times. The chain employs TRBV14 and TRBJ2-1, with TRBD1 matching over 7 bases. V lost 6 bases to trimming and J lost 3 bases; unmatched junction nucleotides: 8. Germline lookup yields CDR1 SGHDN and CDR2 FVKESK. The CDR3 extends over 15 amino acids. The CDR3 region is CASSPRQGVYNEQFF. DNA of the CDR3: TGTGCCAGCAGTCCCCGGCAGGGGGTCTACAATGAGCAGTTCTTC.

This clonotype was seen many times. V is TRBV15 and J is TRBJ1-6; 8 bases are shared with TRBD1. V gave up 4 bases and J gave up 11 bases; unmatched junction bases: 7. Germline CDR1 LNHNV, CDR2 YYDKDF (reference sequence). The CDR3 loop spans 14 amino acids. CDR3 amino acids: CATSTDRGGTPLHF. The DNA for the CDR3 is TGTGCCACCAGCACCGACAGGGGCGGTACACCCCTCCACTTT.

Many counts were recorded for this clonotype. Here the CDR3 DNA reads TGCAGTGTCCAGGGATCCCCCCTGGCTGAAGCTTTCTTT. The encoded protein is CSVQGSPLAEAFF. The chain recombines TRBV20-1 with TRBJ1-1; D is perhaps TRBD1 (5 bases). Per the germline V gene, CDR1 is DFQATT and CDR2 is SNEGSKA (reference sequence). This CDR3 is built from 13 residues. V lost 7 bases, J lost 6 bases, and 18 bases lay in between.

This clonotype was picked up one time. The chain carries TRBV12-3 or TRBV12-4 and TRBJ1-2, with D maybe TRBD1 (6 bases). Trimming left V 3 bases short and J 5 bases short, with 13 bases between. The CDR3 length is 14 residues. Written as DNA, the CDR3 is TGTGCCAGCAGTTTGAGGCAGGGGTGGTATGGCTACACCTTC. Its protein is CASSLRQGWYGYTF.

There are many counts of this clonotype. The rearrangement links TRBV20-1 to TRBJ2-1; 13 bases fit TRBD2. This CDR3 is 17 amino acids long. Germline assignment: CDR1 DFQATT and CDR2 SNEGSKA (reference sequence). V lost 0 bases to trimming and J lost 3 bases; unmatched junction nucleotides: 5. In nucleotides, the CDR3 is TGCAGTGCTAGAGATGACGGGACTAGCGGGGTCTACAATGAGCAGTTCTTC. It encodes CSARDDGTSGVYNEQFF.

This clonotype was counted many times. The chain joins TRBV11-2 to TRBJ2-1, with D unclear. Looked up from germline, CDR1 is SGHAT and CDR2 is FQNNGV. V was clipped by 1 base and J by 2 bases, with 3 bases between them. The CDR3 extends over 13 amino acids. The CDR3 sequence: CASSLGTYNEQFF. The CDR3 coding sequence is TGTGCCAGCAGCTTAGGCACCTACAATGAGCAGTTCTTC.

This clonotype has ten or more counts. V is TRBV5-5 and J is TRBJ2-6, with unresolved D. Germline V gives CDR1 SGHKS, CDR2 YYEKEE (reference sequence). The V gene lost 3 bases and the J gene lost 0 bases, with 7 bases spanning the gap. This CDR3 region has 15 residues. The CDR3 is CASSSLSSGANVLTF. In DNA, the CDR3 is TGTGCCAGCAGCTCCTTGAGCTCTGGGGCCAACGTCCTGACTTTC.

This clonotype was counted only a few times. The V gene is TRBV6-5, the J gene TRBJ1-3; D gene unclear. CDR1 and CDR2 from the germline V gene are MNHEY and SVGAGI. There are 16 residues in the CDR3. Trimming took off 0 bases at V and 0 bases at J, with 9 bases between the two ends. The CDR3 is CASSYSSGNSGNTIYF. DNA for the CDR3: TGTGCCAGCAGTTACTCATCGGGAAACTCTGGAAACACCATATATTTT.

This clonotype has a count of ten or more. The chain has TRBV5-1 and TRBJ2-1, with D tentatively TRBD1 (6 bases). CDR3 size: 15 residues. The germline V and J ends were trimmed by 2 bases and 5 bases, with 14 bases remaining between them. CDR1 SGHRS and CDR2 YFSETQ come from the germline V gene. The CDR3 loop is CASSFTGFGNNEQFF. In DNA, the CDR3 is TGCGCCAGCAGCTTTACAGGGTTCGGGAACAATGAGCAGTTCTTC.

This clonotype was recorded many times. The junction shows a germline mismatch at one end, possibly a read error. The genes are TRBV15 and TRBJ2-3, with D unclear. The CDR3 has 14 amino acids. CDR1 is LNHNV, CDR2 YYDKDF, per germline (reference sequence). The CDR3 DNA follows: TGTGCTACCAGCAGAGGTCCAGACACAGATACGCAGTATTTT. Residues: CATSRGPDTDTQYF.

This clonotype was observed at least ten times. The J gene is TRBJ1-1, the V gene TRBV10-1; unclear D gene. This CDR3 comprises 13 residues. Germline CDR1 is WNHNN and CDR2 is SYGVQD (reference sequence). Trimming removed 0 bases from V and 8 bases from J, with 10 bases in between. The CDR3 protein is CASSESKFGEAFF. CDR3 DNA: TGCGCCAGCAGTGAGTCTAAGTTTGGAGAAGCTTTCTTT.